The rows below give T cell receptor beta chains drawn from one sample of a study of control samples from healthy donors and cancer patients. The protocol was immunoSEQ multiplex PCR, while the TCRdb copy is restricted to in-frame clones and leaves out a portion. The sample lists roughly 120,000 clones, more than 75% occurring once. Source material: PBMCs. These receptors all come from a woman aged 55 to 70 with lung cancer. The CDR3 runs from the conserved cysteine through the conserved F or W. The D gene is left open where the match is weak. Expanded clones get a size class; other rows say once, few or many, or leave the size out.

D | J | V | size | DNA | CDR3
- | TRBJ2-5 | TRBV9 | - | TGTGCCAGCAGCTCGCGAGGTGGATCTCCGTACCAAGAGACCCAGTACTTC | CASSSRGGSPYQETQYF
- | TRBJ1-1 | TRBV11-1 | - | TGTGCCAGCAGCCCAGAGGCGTTCCAAATGAACACTGAAGCTTTCTTT | CASSPEAFQMNTEAFF
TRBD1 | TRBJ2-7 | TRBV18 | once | TGTGCCAGCTCACCAGGGACAGAAGTCTACGAGCAGTACTTC | CASSPGTEVYEQYF
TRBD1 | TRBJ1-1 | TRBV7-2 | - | TGTGCCAGCAGCTCCCTCCTCCCGGGACAGGGGGGACTAGGCACTGAAGCTTTCTTT | CASSSLLPGQGGLGTEAFF
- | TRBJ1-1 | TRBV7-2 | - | TGTGCCAGCAGCCCAAATCGGACACCACCCAACACTGAAGCTTTCTTT | CASSPNRTPPNTEAFF
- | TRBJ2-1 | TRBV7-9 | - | TGTGCCAGCAGCTTAGAAGTGTCAGGCCCCTACAATGAGCAGTTCTTC | CASSLEVSGPYNEQFF
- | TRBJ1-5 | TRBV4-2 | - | TGTGCCAGCAGCCAAGAAATCGGGGGGCCCAATCAGCCCCAGCATTTT | CASSQEIGGPNQPQHF
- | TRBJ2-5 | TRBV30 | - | TGTGCCTGGAGTGTAGGGGAGACCCAGTACTTC | CAWSVGETQYF
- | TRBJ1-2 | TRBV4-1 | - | TGCGCCAGCAGCCAAGTTGCGGGGGGAGCTAACTATGGCTACACCTTC | CASSQVAGGANYGYTF
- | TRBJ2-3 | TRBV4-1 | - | TGCGCCAGCAGCCAACCCGGGACGGTGCCCACAGATACGCAGTATTTT | CASSQPGTVPTDTQYF
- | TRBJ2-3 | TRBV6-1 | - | TGTGCCAGCAGTGAAATTGGGTGGGGGGGCCAATATACGCAGTATTTT | CASSEIGWGGQYTQYF
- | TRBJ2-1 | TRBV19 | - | TGTGCCAGTAGTCCTCCTCGGGGTAATGAGCAGTTCTTC | CASSPPRGNEQFF
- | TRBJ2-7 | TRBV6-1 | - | TGTGCCAGCAGTGAAAGGGGACCGCGCTCCGAGCAGTACTTC | CASSERGPRSEQYF
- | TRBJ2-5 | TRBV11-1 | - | TGTGCCAGCAGCTTATCGGGCGGGAACGTAGCAGAGACCCAGTACTTC | CASSLSGGNVAETQYF
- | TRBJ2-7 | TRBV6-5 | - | TGTGCCAGCAACCGCGACCCGGGACACCCCTACGAGCAGTACTTC | CASNRDPGHPYEQYF
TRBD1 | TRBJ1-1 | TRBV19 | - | TGTGCCAGTAGTACCGACAGGGTACGGCTAGCCTTGAACACTGAAGCTTTCTTT | CASSTDRVRLALNTEAFF
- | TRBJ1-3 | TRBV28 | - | TGTGCCAGCAGTTTCCGGGGACGGTTCTCTGGAAACACCATATATTTT | CASSFRGRFSGNTIYF
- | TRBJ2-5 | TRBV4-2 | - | TGTGCCAGCAGCCAAGGTGCAGGGGAGTCGAAGACCCAGTACTTC | CASSQGAGESKTQYF
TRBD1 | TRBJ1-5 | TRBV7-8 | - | TGTGCCAGCAGCTTAGCCCAGGGGGTAGATCAGCCCCAGCATTTT | CASSLAQGVDQPQHF
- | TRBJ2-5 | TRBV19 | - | TGTGCCAGTAGCCTGGGGTACCAAGAGACCCAGTACTTC | CASSLGYQETQYF
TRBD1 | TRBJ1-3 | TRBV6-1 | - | TGTGCCAGCAGTGATGGACAGGGGGCTGGAAACACCATATATTTT | CASSDGQGAGNTIYF
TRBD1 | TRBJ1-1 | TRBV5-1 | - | TGCGCCAGCAGGGGACAGGAAGATTTGGAAGCTTTCTTT | CASRGQEDLEAFF
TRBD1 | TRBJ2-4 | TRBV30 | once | TGTGCCTGGAGTGTGTCTGGGGACAGGGGGCGAAGTTGGGCCAAAAACATTCAGTACTTC | CAWSVSGDRGRSWAKNIQYF
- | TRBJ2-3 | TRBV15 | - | TGTGCCACCAGCACGGACTTCCGCACAGATACGCAGTATTTT | CATSTDFRTDTQYF
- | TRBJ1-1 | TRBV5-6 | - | TGTGCCAGCGACGCCGCGTATGGCTCCACTGAAGCTTTCTTT | CASDAAYGSTEAFF
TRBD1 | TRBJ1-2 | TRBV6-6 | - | TGTGCCAGCAGTTACACCGACAGGGGGCCGGGCTATGGCTACACCTTC | CASSYTDRGPGYGYTF
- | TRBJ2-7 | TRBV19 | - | TGTGCCAGTAGTATAGGCGGATCTCTGGGGGAGCAGTACTTC | CASSIGGSLGEQYF
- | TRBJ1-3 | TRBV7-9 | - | TGTGCCAGCAGCTTAACCCTTATACAGGGCAGGTACTCTGGAAACACCATATATTTT | CASSLTLIQGRYSGNTIYF
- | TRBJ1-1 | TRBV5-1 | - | TGCGCCAGCAGCTTGGCAGGGGTAACTGAAGCTTTCTTT | CASSLAGVTEAFF
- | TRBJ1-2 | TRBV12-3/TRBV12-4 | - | TGTGCCAGCAGTCAGGGTAACTATGGCTACACCTTC | CASSQGNYGYTF
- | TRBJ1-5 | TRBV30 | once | TGTGCCTGGTCGGGGGCGTATAGCAATCAGCCCCAGCATTTT | CAWSGAYSNQPQHF
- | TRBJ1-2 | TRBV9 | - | TGTGCCAGCAGCGTAGGCGGCAGAACTAACTATGGCTACACCTTC | CASSVGGRTNYGYTF
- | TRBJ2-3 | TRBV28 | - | TGTGCCAGCACCCCCCAGGGGCGGGGATTCACAGATACGCAGTATTTT | CASTPQGRGFTDTQYF
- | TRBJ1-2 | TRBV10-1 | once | TGCGCCCCTGGCCCTAGGGCGGACTATGGCTACACCTTC | CAPGPRADYGYTF
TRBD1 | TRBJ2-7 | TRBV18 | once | TGTGCCAGCTCACCCGCAACTTACGACAGGGACGGCGAGCAGTACTTC | CASSPATYDRDGEQYF
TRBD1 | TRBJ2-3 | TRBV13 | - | TGTGCCAGCAACAGGGGCAACACAGATACGCAGTATTTT | CASNRGNTDTQYF
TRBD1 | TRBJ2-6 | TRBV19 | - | TGTGCCAGTAGTGCAGGGGGCTCTGGGGCCAACGTCCTGACTTTC | CASSAGGSGANVLTF
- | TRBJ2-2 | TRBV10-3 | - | TGTGCCATCAGTGGACGTCTGGGAGAGGCCGGGGAGCTGTTTTTT | CAISGRLGEAGELFF
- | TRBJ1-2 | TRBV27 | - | TGTGCCAGCAGTCCACTGGGACCGGGCTATGGCTACACCTTC | CASSPLGPGYGYTF
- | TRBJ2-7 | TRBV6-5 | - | TGTGCCAGCAGAACAGGGATGTCCTACGAGCAGTACTTC | CASRTGMSYEQYF